The 12 T cell receptor beta chains below all came from one sample that was sequenced in a study of cytomegalovirus exposure and HLA in healthy donors (dated by TCRdb to the late 2010s). Preparation of the library involved the immunoSEQ multiplex PCR assay. The table comes from immuneACCESS by way of TCRdb, which keeps in-frame sequences with V and J called. Part of the clones is missing from these tables; in studies checked, under half for an unresolved V gene and the rest for unknown reasons. For this sample there are over 45,000 clones; 85% to 95% appear just once. The biggest ten clones account for about 1% of the sample. Source material: PBMCs. The receptors were gathered from a man aged 18 to 30 in good health and CMV-seronegative.

J is TRBJ2-1 and V is TRBV21-1; the table gives TRBD1 as D, unverified against the DNA. TRBV21-1 is a pseudogene locus. This CDR3 comprises 16 residues. CDR3 DNA: TGTGCCAGCAGCAAAAAGGTTGGACAGGGCCGACATGAGCAGTTCTTC. This encodes CASSKKVGQGRHEQFF.

The chain recombines TRBV27 with TRBJ2-1; TRBD2 matches 8 bases. CDR1 is MNHEY and CDR2 is SMNVEV in the germline V gene (reference sequence). V gave up 8 bases and J gave up 4 bases; unmatched junction bases: 4. This CDR3 comprises 13 residues. The CDR3 sequence: CASGLAGYNEQFF. The CDR3 DNA follows: TGTGCCAGCGGCCTAGCGGGTTACAATGAGCAGTTCTTC.

J is TRBJ1-1 and V is TRBV28, with 9 bases fitting TRBD1. The CDR3 is 15 residues long. Germline V gives CDR1 MDHEN, CDR2 SYDVKM. The ends lost 5 bases at V and 3 bases at J; junction bases unmatched: 7. This chain's CDR3 is CASSLTGGEDTEAFF. CDR3 sequence (DNA): TGTGCCAGCAGTCTGACAGGGGGGGAAGACACTGAAGCTTTCTTT.

This clone was recorded once. In DNA form, the CDR3 reads TGTGCTAGTGGTTTGGCCCTAGCGGGAGCAGAGACCCAGTACTTC. Translating gives CASGLALAGAETQYF. The rearrangement joins TRBV12-5 to TRBJ2-5, with TRBD2 matching 10 bases. Trimming took 1 base from V and 4 from J; bases not matched to a gene: 3. The CDR3 spans 15 residues. CDR1 and CDR2 (germline): LGHNT, FRNRAP.

CDR3 DNA: TGTGCCAGCAGTGTAACCCTAGGATCCGAGCAGTACTTC. Amino acids: CASSVTLGSEQYF. The rearrangement links TRBV6-4 to TRBJ2-7; D gene ambiguous. The CDR3 loop spans 13 amino acids. Germline CDR1 is MRHNA and CDR2 is SNTAGT. Trimming stripped 4 bases from V and 6 bases from J, with 13 bases between.

The chain uses TRBV7-2 and TRBJ1-5; no definite D call. Germline V gives CDR1 SGHTA, CDR2 FQGNSA. CDR3 length: 16 amino acids. Between the trimmed V and J ends, which lost 5 bases and 2 bases, there was a span of 16 bases. CDR3 coding DNA: TGTGCCAGCAGCACCCGCGGGAACTCAGGCAATCAGCCCCAGCATTTT. Its protein product is CASSTRGNSGNQPQHF.

J is TRBJ2-1 and V is TRBV9; perhaps TRBD2 as D (6 bases). The CDR3 consists of 15 residues. CDR1 is SGDLS and CDR2 is YYNGEE in the germline V gene. Trimming pared 0 bases from V and 7 bases from J, leaving 14 bases between. In DNA form, the CDR3 reads TGTGCCAGCAGCGTAGTAACGGGAGTTGATAATGAGCAGTTCTTC. It specifies CASSVVTGVDNEQFF.

The chain combines TRBV5-1 with TRBJ2-2; the D gene is possibly TRBD1 (6 bases). Trimming took 4 bases from V and 6 from J, leaving 13 bases between them. From germline, CDR1 is SGHRS and CDR2 YFSETQ. The CDR3 is 14 amino acids. CDR3 sequence: CASSDLQGAGELFF. The CDR3 nucleotides read TGCGCCAGCAGCGACTTACAGGGCGCCGGGGAGCTGTTTTTT.

The chain employs TRBV7-3 and TRBJ2-5; 11 bases match TRBD2. CDR3 size: 17 residues. The V gene's germline CDR1 is SGHTA and CDR2 FQGTGA. V trimming: 4 bases; J trimming: 2 bases; junction bases outside the gene matches: 9. The CDR3 sequence: CASSSFPGLAEQETQYF. The CDR3 region has the DNA TGTGCCAGCAGCTCCTTTCCGGGACTAGCGGAGCAAGAGACCCAGTACTTC.

The chain employs TRBV4-2 and TRBJ2-3, with 13 bases aligning to TRBD2. This CDR3 has 16 residues. Germline assignment: CDR1 LGHNA and CDR2 YNFKEQ. V lost 4 bases, J lost 5 bases, and 6 bases stayed unmatched. CDR3 residues: CASSPSGLAGRDTQYF. The CDR3, as DNA: TGTGCCAGCAGCCCCTCGGGACTAGCGGGAAGAGATACGCAGTATTTT.

The genes are TRBV11-2 and TRBJ2-1, with TRBD2 matching over 10 bases. CDR3 length: 15 amino acids. The V segment lost 5 bases and the J segment 0 bases; nucleotides outside the gene matches: 1. Germline CDR1 reads SGHAT; CDR2 reads FQNNGV. The CDR3 DNA reads as TGTGCCAGCAGCCCTAGCGGGAGCTCCTACAATGAGCAGTTCTTC. Translating it yields CASSPSGSSYNEQFF.

J is TRBJ2-7 and V is TRBV28; 10 nucleotides agree with TRBD1. Germline CDR1 and CDR2: MDHEN and SYDVKM. The CDR3 length is 13 residues. V lost 5 bases, J lost 4 bases, and 2 bases stayed unmatched. This chain's CDR3 is CASSRGQGYEQYF. The CDR3 DNA reads as TGTGCCAGCAGTAGGGGACAGGGGTACGAGCAGTACTTC.